Listed below are T cell receptor beta chains from one sample, sequenced in a study of blood T cells in healthy people across ages. Using its own MiXCR run on the 5' RACE reads, TCRdb lists one record per CDR3 protein. The sample yields approximately 800,000 distinct CDR3 sequences, about half seen once. Sequenced material: blood. The receptors come from a man older than 75 in good health. Both conserved end residues are part of each CDR3. The D gene is left open where the match is weak. A clone size is listed for some rows: how often the clone was seen (once, few, many), or a class if it is expanded.

>TRBV20-1|TRBJ1-1|few|.
TGCAGTGCATCCGAACGCGGGGTTGGAGCTTTCTTT
CSASERGVGAFF
>TRBV5-1|TRBJ2-5|few|.
TGCGCCAGCAGCCGAAGTGGGCTTCGAGAGACCCAGTACTTC
CASSRSGLRETQYF
>TRBV9|TRBJ2-1|.|.
TGTGCCAGCAGCGTAGACCTCCAGGGCCCCCATGAGCAGTTCTTC
CASSVDLQGPHEQFF
>TRBV3-1|TRBJ2-3|.|.
TGTGCCAGCAGCCAAGATTTGGCGGGGGCCACAGATACGCAGTATTTT
CASSQDLAGATDTQYF
>TRBV20-1|TRBJ2-3|few|.
TGCAGTGCTAGAGGGAGACCTTCGAGCACAGATACGCAGTATTTT
CSARGRPSSTDTQYF
>TRBV6-1|TRBJ2-1|.|TRBD2
TGTGCCAGCAGTCATGCCGGGGGGGGACTAGCGGGAGGTCGCAATGAGCAGTTCTTC
CASSHAGGGLAGGRNEQFF
>TRBV4-1|TRBJ2-2|.|.
TGCGCCAGCAGCCCCGGCCAGGGTAGGGACACCGGGGAGCTGTTTTTT
CASSPGQGRDTGELFF
>TRBV28|TRBJ2-1|.|TRBD2
TGTGCCAGCAGTCCTAGCGGGAGCGATGAGCAGTTCTTC
CASSPSGSDEQFF
>TRBV5-1|TRBJ2-1|.|TRBD2
TGCGCCAGCAGCTTAAGCATTAGCGGGAGTCGGGATGAGCAGTTCTTC
CASSLSISGSRDEQFF
>TRBV4-3|TRBJ2-6|few|TRBD1
TGCGCCAGCAGCCGACAACCGGGACAGGGGACCTCTGGGGCCAACGTCCTGACTTTC
CASSRQPGQGTSGANVLTF
>TRBV11-2|TRBJ2-5|.|TRBD2
TGTGCCAGCAGCTTAGCTGTGCGACTAGCGGGAGGAGAGACCCAGTACTTC
CASSLAVRLAGGETQYF
>TRBV28|TRBJ2-7|many|TRBD2
TGTGCCAGCAGTGTTCTAGCGGGAGGGCCCTACGAGCAGTACTTC
CASSVLAGGPYEQYF
>TRBV12-3/TRBV12-4|TRBJ2-3|few|TRBD1
TGTGCCAGCAGGCACCGGGACAGGGTAACAGATACGCAGTATTTT
CASRHRDRVTDTQYF